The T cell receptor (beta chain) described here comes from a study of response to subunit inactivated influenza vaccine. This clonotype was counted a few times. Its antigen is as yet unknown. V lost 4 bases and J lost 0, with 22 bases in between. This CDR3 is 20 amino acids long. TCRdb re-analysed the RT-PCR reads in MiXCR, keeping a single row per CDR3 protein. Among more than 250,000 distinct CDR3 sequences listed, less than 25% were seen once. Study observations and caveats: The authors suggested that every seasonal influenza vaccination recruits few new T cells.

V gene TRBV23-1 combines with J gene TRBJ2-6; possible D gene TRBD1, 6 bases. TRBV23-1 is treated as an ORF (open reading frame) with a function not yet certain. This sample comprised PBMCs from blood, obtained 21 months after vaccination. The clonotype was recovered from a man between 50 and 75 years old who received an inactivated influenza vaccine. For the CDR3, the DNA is TGCGCCAGCAGTCCGCTTCCGGGACAAGCCTCAAGCTCTGGGGCCAACGTCCTGACTTTC. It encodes CASSPLPGQASSSGANVLTF.